This T cell receptor (beta chain) was captured in a study of CD8+CD57+ T cells in acquired aplastic anemia. Study-level results: Patients had roughly 30 CD8+ CDR3 sequences in common with controls (the shared set).

Patients chosen for sequencing had CD8+CD57+ cells that had expanded, as shown by flow cytometry. With regard to this clonotype: The antigen remains undetermined.

Genomic DNA provided the template from which TCR beta VDJ and CDR3 profiles were obtained. From the reads, TCRdb called clonotypes with MiXCR, one entry per CDR3 protein. The sample lists 150,000 or so distinct CDR3 sequences, just over 50% occurring once. V lost 6 bases and J lost 8; bases outside the gene matches: 11. Germline values: CDR1 DFQATT, CDR2 SNEGSKA (reference sequence). CDR3 length: 14 residues. This TCR came from a human donor with aplastic anemia. The chain joins TRBV20-1 to TRBJ2-1, with 9 bases that match TRBD1. Sequenced material: sorted CD4+, CD8+, or CD8+CD57+ T cells (not recorded which) from PBMCs. The CDR3 protein is CSAADRGGYDEQFF. In DNA, the CDR3 is TGCAGTGCCGCGGACAGGGGAGGTTACGATGAGCAGTTCTTC.